This T cell receptor beta chain was captured by sequencing in a study of naive and memory T cell subsets. From the second PCR step, alpha and beta chains were amplified apart. CDR3 size: 14 residues. Germline CDR1 and CDR2: SGHDT and YYEEEE. The germline V and J ends were trimmed by 4 bases and 11 bases, with 18 bases remaining between them. The beta constant-region primer was an equimolar mix of two oligonucleotides covering TRBC1 and TRBC2. Ligated cDNA was amplified by four rounds of PCR with nested alpha and beta constant-region primers and SP2. Each CDR3 protein gets one entry after TCRdb re-called the UMI-ligation and nested PCR reads with MiXCR. This sample has 120,000 or so distinct CDR3 sequences, with around 35% found just once.

Sequenced material: central memory CD4+ T cells from blood. The clonotype comes from a human donor in good health. This chain joins TRBV5-6 and TRBJ1-4; D call uncertain. CDR3 loop: CASSKAGAPLKLFF. The CDR3 DNA reads as TGTGCCAGCAGCAAGGCGGGAGCCCCCCTTAAACTGTTTTTT.